The next 11 T cell receptor beta chains were all read from a single sample in a study of T cell repertoires in cytomegalovirus infection. TCRdb re-called the reads with MiXCR, one entry per CDR3 protein. The top ten clones hold around 2.6% of a sample with about 740,000 distinct CDR3 sequences, 35% of them seen once. Sequencing input: PBMCs. The receptors were sampled from a human donor in good health (CMV status not recorded). Some clones in this sample may be carry-over from other donors' samples.

J is TRBJ2-1 and V is TRBV20-1; no clear D gene. Germline CDR1 is DFQATT and CDR2 is SNEGSKA (reference sequence). This CDR3 is built from 13 residues. Trimming left V 0 bases short and J 7 bases short, with 10 bases between. The CDR3 DNA follows: TGCAGTGCTAGAGATCTTCTGCAGAATGAGCAGTTCTTC. The encoded protein is CSARDLLQNEQFF.

This clonotype was found a few times. The chain employs TRBV19 and TRBJ1-3; the D is unclear. Germline V gene sequence: CDR1 LNHDA, CDR2 SQIVND (reference sequence). V lost 3 bases to trimming and J lost 2 bases, with 11 bases between them. The CDR3 runs to 15 residues. CDR3 DNA: TGTGCCAGTAGTATTGTGGTCACTCCTGGAAACACCATATATTTT. Its translation: CASSIVVTPGNTIYF.

Only a few counts were recorded for this clonotype. The V call is TRBV12-3 or TRBV12-4, the J call TRBJ1-2; 9 nucleotides line up with TRBD1. The CDR3 runs 13 residues. Losses at the gene ends were 6 bases for V and 8 bases for J; bases not matched to a gene: 7. CDR3 in amino acids: CASRAGTGNGYTF. In DNA form, the CDR3 reads TGTGCCAGCAGAGCCGGGACAGGGAACGGCTACACCTTC.

The V gene is TRBV18, the J gene TRBJ1-5; no firm D call. Trimming took 5 bases from V and 6 from J, leaving 11 bases between them. The CDR3 sequence is 13 residues long. From germline, CDR1 is KGHSH and CDR2 LQKENI. In DNA form, the CDR3 reads TGTGCCAGCTCAAAGGGTGAGGGTCAGCCCCAGCATTTT. This gives the protein CASSKGEGQPQHF.

This sequence joins TRBV12-3 or TRBV12-4 and TRBJ1-5; maybe TRBD1 (6 bases). V was clipped by 6 bases and J by 0 bases, with 15 bases between them. This CDR3 is built from 16 residues. The CDR3 DNA reads TGTGCCAGCAGGGACAGACAGGTGGATAGCAATCAGCCCCAGCATTTT. It yields the protein CASRDRQVDSNQPQHF.

This sequence joins TRBV4-1 and TRBJ2-7; D remains ambiguous. CDR3 length equals 13 residues. Looked up from germline, CDR1 is MGHRA and CDR2 is YSYEKL. Trimming removed 4 bases at V and 0 bases at J, with 7 bases between. CDR3 region: CASSLISSYEQYF. For the CDR3, the DNA is TGCGCCAGCAGCCTTATTAGCTCCTACGAGCAGTACTTC.

The sample holds a few counts of this clonotype. The chain combines TRBV5-5 with TRBJ1-3; a weak D match, TRBD1 (5 bases). This CDR3 region has 16 residues. V was trimmed by 4 bases and J by 1 base, leaving 15 bases between them. Germline lookup yields CDR1 SGHKS and CDR2 YYEKEE (reference sequence). This chain's CDR3 is CASSPNTGASGNTIYF. The DNA for the CDR3 is TGTGCCAGCAGCCCGAATACCGGGGCTTCTGGAAACACCATATATTTT.

V and J are TRBV19 and TRBJ1-5; maybe TRBD1 (6 bases). Trimming removed 4 bases at V and 7 bases at J, with 17 bases between. The CDR3 consists of 15 residues. Germline V gene sequence: CDR1 LNHDA, CDR2 SQIVND (reference sequence). DNA for the CDR3: TGTGCCAGTAGTACGGTCAGGGGCGCACCCCAGCCCCAGCATTTT. Amino acid sequence: CASSTVRGAPQPQHF.

The genes are TRBV12-3 or TRBV12-4 and TRBJ2-5; unclear D gene. The CDR3 spans 15 residues. V was clipped by 8 bases and J by 0 bases, with 16 bases between them. In DNA form, the CDR3 reads TGTGCCAGCTCCCTCCCCGACGGGTACCAAGAGACCCAGTACTTC. Amino acid sequence: CASSLPDGYQETQYF.

In this sample, this clonotype turned up a few times. This chain uses TRBV12-3 or TRBV12-4 with TRBJ2-7; D ambiguous. The CDR3 is 15 amino acids. V lost 5 bases and J lost 3, with 17 bases in between. DNA for the CDR3: TGTGCCAGCAGTGTCGCTTGGCGTAGCAGCTACGAGCAGTACTTC. It translates to CASSVAWRSSYEQYF.

This sequence joins TRBV15 and TRBJ2-7, with D possibly being TRBD1 or TRBD2 (5 bases each). Germline V gives CDR1 LNHNV, CDR2 YYDKDF (reference sequence). The CDR3 runs 15 residues. V was cut by 2 bases and J by 4 bases, with 15 bases left in between. The CDR3 loop reads CATSRQRDGEYEQYF. For the CDR3, the DNA is TGTGCCACCAGCAGACAGAGGGACGGGGAATACGAGCAGTACTTC.